The present T cell receptor beta chain was sequenced within a study of blood T cell repertoires in COVID-19. As for the study in general: Specimens from acute and convalescent COVID-19 originated in the United States, Italy and Spain. T cells, B-cell-depleted T cells, or PBMCs provided the cDNA or gDNA that served as material.

In the study's own analysis: Using reference gene primer amplification, nucleated cell counts were estimated. Sequenced by immunoSEQ multiplex PCR; TCRdb stores in-frame clones only, minus some. V, J and clone size are those of that table, while D and trimming were read from the DNA. Of about 110,000 clones in the sample, just over 85% were seen once. Sequencing was done on a sample of peripheral blood. The sequence was collected from a human donor in a cohort sampled during active COVID-19.

The CDR3 loop reads CASSSSLAGGYNEQFF. CDR3 bases: TGTGCCAGCAGCTCTAGCCTAGCGGGAGGCTACAATGAGCAGTTCTTC. The chain employs TRBV7-2 and TRBJ2-1; 11 positions match TRBD2. The length of the CDR3 is 16 residues. From germline, CDR1 is SGHTA and CDR2 FQGNSA. V dropped 4 bases and J dropped 3; count of bases not matched to a gene: 5.